This passage covers 20 T cell receptor beta chains from one sample sequenced in a study of identical twins. TCRdb re-analysed the 5' RACE reads in MiXCR, keeping a single row per CDR3 protein. Among a few hundred thousand distinct CDR3 sequences listed, about 11% were seen once. Sequencing used memory T cells sorted from blood. Source of these receptors: a man aged 50-60 years in good health.

This clonotype was recorded many times. The J gene is TRBJ2-1, the V gene TRBV7-8; 8 nucleotides align to TRBD2. With V trimmed by 5 bases and J by 8 bases, 14 bases remained unmatched. CDR1 and CDR2 from the germline V gene are SGHVS and FQNEAQ. The CDR3 loop spans 16 amino acids. The CDR3 nucleotides read TGTGCCAGCAGCCCAAGACAAGCGGGGGCAGGGGATGAGCAGTTCTTC. Its protein product is CASSPRQAGAGDEQFF.

The chain links TRBV20-1 to TRBJ2-3; 10 nucleotides align to TRBD1. This CDR3 spans 15 amino acids. V lost 5 bases and J lost 1; bases outside the gene matches: 6. The V gene's germline CDR1 is DFQATT and CDR2 SNEGSKA (reference sequence). As DNA, the CDR3 is TGCAGTGCTTCCGGGACAGGGGCCCGCACAGATACGCAGTATTTT. Protein sequence: CSASGTGARTDTQYF.

This clonotype was picked up many times. This chain connects TRBV2 to TRBJ2-1; D could derive from TRBD1 or TRBD2 (5 bases each). The V gene's germline CDR1 is SNHLY and CDR2 FYNNEI. Trimming stripped 2 bases from V and 5 bases from J, with 7 bases between. The CDR3 runs to 13 residues. CDR3 sequence (DNA): TGTGCCAGCAGTGAATTGGGGGACAATGAGCAGTTCTTC. It specifies CASSELGDNEQFF.

The sample holds many counts of this clonotype. The chain combines TRBV10-3 with TRBJ2-1; 10 nucleotides line up with TRBD1. This CDR3 is 14 amino acids long. Germline V lookup: CDR1 ENHRY, CDR2 SYGVKD. Trimming removed 7 bases from V and 8 bases from J; junction bases left unmatched: 8. This CDR3 reads CAIMSGQGRDEQFF. In DNA form, the CDR3 reads TGTGCCATCATGTCGGGACAGGGGAGGGATGAGCAGTTCTTC.

Only a few counts were recorded for this clonotype. The chain couples TRBV6-2 or TRBV6-3 to TRBJ1-2; 8 bases agree with TRBD1. Germline trimming cut 1 base from V and 7 bases from J; bases unmatched to any gene: 8. Germline assignment: CDR1 MNHEY and CDR2 SVGEGT. The CDR3 covers 15 residues. CDR3 DNA: TGTGCCAGCAGTTACTTGGACAGGGTTTTCTCTGGCTACACCTTC. Its protein is CASSYLDRVFSGYTF.

This clonotype appeared a few times. The chain recombines TRBV5-5 with TRBJ1-2; perhaps TRBD1 as D (6 bases). From germline, CDR1 is SGHKS and CDR2 YYEKEE (reference sequence). V was clipped by 0 bases and J by 6 bases, with 18 bases between them. CDR3 length: 16 amino acids. The CDR3 sequence is CASSLAGAGFRNGYTF. In nucleotides, the CDR3 is TGTGCCAGCAGCTTGGCAGGGGCGGGGTTCAGGAATGGCTACACCTTC. The entire variable domain, with the rest obtained from reference TRBV5-5 and TRBJ1-2, is as follows: DAGVTQSPTHLIKTRGQQVTLRCSPISGHKSVSWYQQVLGQGPQFIFQYYEKEERGRGNFPDRFSARQFPNYSSELNVNALLLGDSALYLCASSLAGAGFRNGYTFGSGTRLTVV.

The sample holds a few counts of this clonotype. This chain connects TRBV18 to TRBJ2-5, with 9 nucleotides matching TRBD2. The CDR3 sequence is 16 residues long. With 10 bases clipped from V and 3 bases from J, the junction kept 15 bases outside the gene matches. The germline CDR1 and CDR2 sequences are KGHSH and LQKENI. The CDR3 here is CATVFFSGSGKETQYF. The CDR3 DNA sequence: TGTGCCACCGTGTTCTTTAGCGGGAGTGGAAAAGAGACCCAGTACTTC.

The chain has TRBV20-1 and TRBJ2-3; D might be TRBD2 (5 bases). The CDR3 is made up of 14 amino acids. The germline V and J ends were trimmed by 3 bases and 8 bases, with 18 bases remaining between them. From germline, CDR1 is DFQATT and CDR2 SNEGSKA (reference sequence). Written as DNA, the CDR3 is TGCAGTGCTAGCCGGTCGGGTCGACGGGGTACGCAGTATTTT. Protein: CSASRSGRRGTQYF.

This clonotype was counted many times. This chain connects TRBV4-2 to TRBJ2-1; D remains unclear. The germline V and J ends were trimmed by 3 bases and 5 bases, with 8 bases remaining between them. CDR1 and CDR2 (germline): LGHNA, YNFKEQ. The CDR3 contains 13 residues. The CDR3, as DNA: TGTGCCAGCAGCCACCAAATCGACAATGAGCAGTTCTTC. It specifies CASSHQIDNEQFF.

This clonotype has a handful of counts. V is TRBV4-2 and J is TRBJ1-1; D is undetermined. V lost 0 bases and J lost 2, with 10 bases in between. Germline-derived CDR1 and CDR2 are LGHNA and YNFKEQ. The CDR3 length is 15 residues. In DNA, the CDR3 is TGTGCCAGCAGCCAAGACGTGAGGCGAAACACTGAAGCTTTCTTT. Protein sequence: CASSQDVRRNTEAFF.

This clonotype was detected ten times or more. The rearrangement joins TRBV5-1 to TRBJ2-1; D is possibly TRBD2 (6 bases). Between the trimmed V and J ends, which lost 2 bases and 9 bases, there was a span of 21 bases. CDR3 length equals 16 residues. Germline V lookup: CDR1 SGHRS, CDR2 YFSETQ. The CDR3 sequence: CASSFDGRSVGGEQFF. The CDR3 DNA is TGCGCCAGCAGCTTTGACGGGAGATCCGTCGGAGGTGAGCAGTTCTTC.

This clonotype was seen a few times. The chain uses TRBV28 and TRBJ2-1; unclear D gene. The germline V gene has CDR1 MDHEN and CDR2 SYDVKM. The CDR3 has 13 residues. The ends were cut back, 5 bases at V and 8 bases at J, with 13 bases in the middle. In nucleotides, the CDR3 is TGTGCCAGCAGTCGTCCGGGTATCGATGAGCAGTTCTTC. It codes for CASSRPGIDEQFF.

Ten or more counts support this clonotype. The rearrangement joins TRBV4-3 to TRBJ2-1; 10 nucleotides line up with TRBD1. The germline V gene has CDR1 LGHNA and CDR2 YSLEER. The CDR3 is made up of 15 amino acids. V shed 4 bases and J 7 bases; nucleotides not matched to a gene: 7. The CDR3 region has the DNA TGCGCCAGCAGCCTGCAAGACAGGGGGCTTAATGAGCAGTTCTTC. This translates into CASSLQDRGLNEQFF.

V is TRBV24-1 and J is TRBJ2-6, with 11 positions matching TRBD1. CDR1 and CDR2 (germline): KGHDR, SFDVKD. Losses at the gene ends were 5 bases for V and 4 bases for J; bases not matched to a gene: 6. The CDR3 sequence is 17 residues long. The CDR3 here is CATSGRGQGAGANVLTF. CDR3 bases: TGTGCCACCAGTGGGCGAGGACAGGGGGCCGGGGCCAACGTCCTGACTTTC.

This clonotype appeared a few times. The J gene is TRBJ2-1, the V gene TRBV9; 8 bases fit TRBD2. The V and J ends lost 0 bases and 4 bases, in that order; junction bases with no gene match: 6. Germline assignment: CDR1 SGDLS and CDR2 YYNGEE. The CDR3 totals 16 residues. This chain's CDR3 is CASSVAASGPYNEQFF. The CDR3 DNA sequence: TGTGCCAGCAGCGTAGCGGCTAGCGGGCCATACAATGAGCAGTTCTTC.

This clonotype was seen repeatedly, ten times or more. The J gene is TRBJ2-3, the V gene TRBV20-1, with 10 bases aligning to TRBD2. J gave up 6 bases and V 5 bases, and 11 bases lay outside the gene matches. CDR1 is DFQATT, CDR2 SNEGSKA, per germline (reference sequence). The CDR3 totals 15 residues. CDR3 in DNA: TGCAGTGCTGCTAGCGGGGGCCTGCCCTCTGATACGCAGTATTTT. This codes for CSAASGGLPSDTQYF.

CDR3 bases: TGTGCCAGCAGCCAAGTAACGGGGTATGATTCACCCCTCCACTTT. The encoded protein is CASSQVTGYDSPLHF. The chain uses TRBV14 and TRBJ1-6; D is undetermined. Per germline, CDR1 SGHDN and CDR2 FVKESK. V lost 1 base, J lost 8 bases, and 12 bases lay in between. This CDR3 has 15 residues.

This clonotype was seen more than once but under ten times. CDR3 in DNA: TGTGCCAGCAGCGCGGGACGGAGTTACAATGAGCAGTTCTTC. This sequence encodes CASSAGRSYNEQFF. This chain links TRBV7-2 with TRBJ2-1; a weak D match, TRBD2 (6 bases). Germline V lookup: CDR1 SGHTA, CDR2 FQGNSA. V was shortened by 5 bases and J by 4 bases, with 12 bases between the two germline ends. The CDR3 consists of 14 residues.

This clonotype was seen only a few times. The chain has TRBV7-2 and TRBJ2-2, with D hard to call. This CDR3 comprises 16 residues. V was shortened by 5 bases and J by 4 bases, with 17 bases between the two germline ends. CDR1 is SGHTA, CDR2 FQGNSA, per germline. The CDR3 DNA is TGTGCCAGCAGCCTTATAGTAGGGTCGGGCACCGGGGAGCTGTTTTTT. This encodes CASSLIVGSGTGELFF.

This clonotype turned up a few times. This chain connects TRBV20-1 to TRBJ2-1; 12 nucleotides agree with TRBD2. Unmatched junction bases numbered 12, after V lost 0 bases and J lost 9 bases. From germline, CDR1 is DFQATT and CDR2 SNEGSKA (reference sequence). CDR3 length: 17 amino acids. The CDR3 nucleotides are TGCAGTGCTAGAGAACTCTCTCTAGCGGGGGGGCCAAGTGAGCAGTTCTTC. Protein: CSARELSLAGGPSEQFF.